Listed below are T cell receptor beta chains from one sample, sequenced in a study of CD8+ T cells in alopecia areata. The assay was immunoSEQ multiplex PCR, and TCRdb's table has in-frame clones only and misses some. The table includes approximately 100,000 clones, approximately 63% detected once. Source: CD8+ T cells sorted from blood, taken at approximately week 56, from a patient treated with tofacitinib. These receptors came from a human donor with alopecia areata. The CDR3 runs from the conserved cysteine through the conserved F or W. The order of the fields is clone size, D gene, CDR3 length, V gene, J gene, CDR3 protein, CDR3 DNA. D genes are given only for firm matches. Expanded clones get a size class; other rows say once, few or many, or leave the size out.

clone size: .; D gene: .; CDR3 length: 13; V gene: TRBV27; J gene: TRBJ1-6; CDR3 protein: CASGSASRGALHF; CDR3 DNA: TGTGCCAGCGGAAGTGCCTCCCGGGGGGCCCTCCACTTT
clone size: .; D gene: TRBD1; CDR3 length: 16; V gene: TRBV13; J gene: TRBJ1-3; CDR3 protein: CASSVQGDRSGNTIYF; CDR3 DNA: TGTGCCAGCAGCGTACAGGGGGATCGGTCTGGAAACACCATATATTTT
clone size: .; D gene: TRBD1; CDR3 length: 15; V gene: TRBV4-1; J gene: TRBJ2-7; CDR3 protein: CASSQGTGVSYEQYF; CDR3 DNA: TGCGCCAGCAGCCAAGGGACAGGGGTATCCTACGAGCAGTACTTC
clone size: .; D gene: TRBD1; CDR3 length: 12; V gene: TRBV19; J gene: TRBJ2-2; CDR3 protein: CASRGGGGELFF; CDR3 DNA: TGTGCCAGTCGAGGGGGCGGCGGGGAGCTGTTTTTT
clone size: .; D gene: TRBD1; CDR3 length: 14; V gene: TRBV2; J gene: TRBJ1-3; CDR3 protein: CASNTGTAGNTIYF; CDR3 DNA: TGTGCCAGCAATACCGGGACAGCCGGAAACACCATATATTTT
clone size: .; D gene: .; CDR3 length: 16; V gene: TRBV9; J gene: TRBJ2-5; CDR3 protein: CASSLLAGAPQETQYF; CDR3 DNA: TGTGCCAGCAGTTTATTGGCGGGGGCCCCCCAAGAGACCCAGTACTTC
clone size: few; D gene: .; CDR3 length: 16; V gene: TRBV15; J gene: TRBJ2-5; CDR3 protein: CATSRDPSGSGETQYF; CDR3 DNA: TGTGCCACCAGCAGAGACCCGTCCGGTAGTGGTGAGACCCAGTACTTC
clone size: few; D gene: .; CDR3 length: 16; V gene: TRBV7-3; J gene: TRBJ1-6; CDR3 protein: CASSSYRGKWNSPLHF; CDR3 DNA: TGTGCCAGCAGCTCCTATAGGGGGAAGTGGAATTCACCCCTCCACTTT
clone size: .; D gene: .; CDR3 length: 15; V gene: TRBV6-5; J gene: TRBJ2-2; CDR3 protein: CASSKAVGASGELFF; CDR3 DNA: TGTGCCAGCAGCAAGGCGGTGGGGGCGTCGGGGGAGCTGTTTTTT
clone size: once; D gene: .; CDR3 length: 15; V gene: TRBV19; J gene: TRBJ1-4; CDR3 protein: CASSPWKATNEKLFF; CDR3 DNA: TGTGCCAGTAGTCCCTGGAAGGCAACTAATGAAAAACTGTTTTTT
clone size: few; D gene: .; CDR3 length: 11; V gene: TRBV14; J gene: TRBJ1-2; CDR3 protein: CASNPGNGYTF; CDR3 DNA: TGTGCCAGCAACCCAGGGAATGGCTACACCTTC
clone size: once; D gene: TRBD1; CDR3 length: 13; V gene: TRBV7-6; J gene: TRBJ1-1; CDR3 protein: CASSLGQGGEAFF; CDR3 DNA: TGTGCCAGCAGCTTAGGACAGGGAGGTGAAGCTTTCTTT
clone size: .; D gene: TRBD1; CDR3 length: 13; V gene: TRBV7-9; J gene: TRBJ1-2; CDR3 protein: CASSSGTEYGYTF; CDR3 DNA: TGTGCCAGCAGCTCCGGGACAGAATATGGCTACACCTTC
clone size: .; D gene: .; CDR3 length: 16; V gene: TRBV5-1; J gene: TRBJ2-1; CDR3 protein: CASRALQAPSYNEQFF; CDR3 DNA: TGCGCCAGCAGGGCACTCCAGGCGCCCTCCTACAATGAGCAGTTCTTC
clone size: .; D gene: TRBD2; CDR3 length: 19; V gene: TRBV4-2; J gene: TRBJ2-6; CDR3 protein: CASSQDPSAGGIWANVLTF; CDR3 DNA: TGTGCCAGCAGCCAAGACCCATCAGCGGGGGGGATCTGGGCCAACGTCCTGACTTTC
clone size: few; D gene: .; CDR3 length: 14; V gene: TRBV4-1; J gene: TRBJ2-5; CDR3 protein: CASSQSGRQETQYF; CDR3 DNA: TGCGCCAGCAGCCAATCGGGACGCCAAGAGACCCAGTACTTC
clone size: .; D gene: .; CDR3 length: 15; V gene: TRBV7-8; J gene: TRBJ2-1; CDR3 protein: CASSLGQGFMNEQFF; CDR3 DNA: TGTGCCAGCAGCTTAGGGCAGGGTTTCATGAATGAGCAGTTCTTC
clone size: few; D gene: .; CDR3 length: 12; V gene: TRBV5-1; J gene: TRBJ1-1; CDR3 protein: CASSLANTEAFF; CDR3 DNA: TGCGCCAGCAGCTTGGCGAACACTGAAGCTTTCTTT
clone size: .; D gene: .; CDR3 length: 14; V gene: TRBV23-1; J gene: TRBJ1-5; CDR3 protein: CASSRDNLNQPQHF; CDR3 DNA: TGCGCCAGCAGCCGGGACAATCTAAATCAGCCCCAGCATTTT
clone size: .; D gene: .; CDR3 length: 12; V gene: TRBV5-6; J gene: TRBJ2-7; CDR3 protein: CASSQAGSEQYF; CDR3 DNA: TGTGCCAGCAGCCAAGCAGGGTCCGAGCAGTACTTC
clone size: few; D gene: .; CDR3 length: 15; V gene: TRBV5-6; J gene: TRBJ1-5; CDR3 protein: CASSLMGTGNQPQHF; CDR3 DNA: TGTGCCAGCAGCTTGATGGGCACGGGCAATCAGCCCCAGCATTTT
clone size: .; D gene: TRBD1; CDR3 length: 12; V gene: TRBV30; J gene: TRBJ2-7; CDR3 protein: CAWGTGAYEQYF; CDR3 DNA: TGTGCCTGGGGGACAGGCGCCTACGAGCAGTACTTC
clone size: .; D gene: TRBD2; CDR3 length: 15; V gene: TRBV29-1; J gene: TRBJ2-1; CDR3 protein: CSVGSSGGAVYEQFF; CDR3 DNA: TGCAGCGTTGGATCTAGCGGGGGGGCAGTCTATGAGCAGTTCTTC
clone size: .; D gene: .; CDR3 length: 11; V gene: TRBV25-1; J gene: TRBJ1-1; CDR3 protein: CASSGHTEAFF; CDR3 DNA: TGTGCCAGCAGCGGACACACTGAAGCTTTCTTT
clone size: once; D gene: TRBD1; CDR3 length: 16; V gene: TRBV19; J gene: TRBJ1-1; CDR3 protein: CASSLSRQGENTEAFF; CDR3 DNA: TGTGCCAGTAGCCTCTCTAGACAGGGAGAGAACACTGAAGCTTTCTTT
clone size: .; D gene: TRBD1; CDR3 length: 15; V gene: TRBV5-1; J gene: TRBJ2-3; CDR3 protein: CASSLEGAATDTQYF; CDR3 DNA: TGCGCCAGCAGCTTGGAGGGGGCCGCCACAGATACGCAGTATTTT
clone size: few; D gene: TRBD2; CDR3 length: 16; V gene: TRBV25-1; J gene: TRBJ2-5; CDR3 protein: CASSESEGTSVETQYF; CDR3 DNA: TGTGCCAGCAGTGAATCGGAGGGGACTAGCGTGGAGACCCAGTACTTC
clone size: .; D gene: .; CDR3 length: 15; V gene: TRBV4-1; J gene: TRBJ2-7; CDR3 protein: CASSQEVQGSNEQYF; CDR3 DNA: TGCGCCAGCAGCCAAGAAGTTCAGGGCTCCAACGAGCAGTACTTC
clone size: .; D gene: .; CDR3 length: 15; V gene: TRBV30; J gene: TRBJ2-1; CDR3 protein: CAWRVDIQTDNEQFF; CDR3 DNA: TGTGCCTGGAGGGTCGACATCCAGACCGACAATGAGCAGTTCTTC
clone size: .; D gene: TRBD1; CDR3 length: 15; V gene: TRBV11-2; J gene: TRBJ1-2; CDR3 protein: CASSTRQGDSYGYTF; CDR3 DNA: TGTGCCAGCAGCACACGACAGGGGGACAGCTATGGCTACACCTTC
clone size: few; D gene: TRBD1; CDR3 length: 19; V gene: TRBV2; J gene: TRBJ2-3; CDR3 protein: CASRDETGGSIPSTDTQYF; CDR3 DNA: TGTGCCAGCAGAGATGAGACAGGGGGAAGTATTCCTAGCACAGATACGCAGTATTTT
clone size: .; D gene: .; CDR3 length: 14; V gene: TRBV27; J gene: TRBJ1-2; CDR3 protein: CASSLDRGTHGYTF; CDR3 DNA: TGTGCCAGCAGTTTAGATCGGGGAACCCATGGCTACACCTTC
clone size: .; D gene: TRBD1; CDR3 length: 15; V gene: TRBV13; J gene: TRBJ1-2; CDR3 protein: CASSLGTGRNYGYTF; CDR3 DNA: TGTGCCAGCAGCTTAGGGACAGGGAGGAACTATGGCTACACCTTC
clone size: .; D gene: .; CDR3 length: 14; V gene: TRBV4-2; J gene: TRBJ1-5; CDR3 protein: CASSPGTLAQPQHF; CDR3 DNA: TGTGCCAGCAGCCCTGGGACGTTGGCTCAGCCCCAGCATTTT
clone size: .; D gene: .; CDR3 length: 13; V gene: TRBV5-6; J gene: TRBJ2-1; CDR3 protein: CASSEQVYNEQFF; CDR3 DNA: TGTGCCAGCAGCGAACAGGTCTACAATGAGCAGTTCTTC
clone size: .; D gene: .; CDR3 length: 16; V gene: TRBV2; J gene: TRBJ2-6; CDR3 protein: CASIEQNHSGANVLTF; CDR3 DNA: TGTGCCAGCATTGAGCAGAACCACTCTGGGGCCAACGTCCTGACTTTC
clone size: .; D gene: .; CDR3 length: 15; V gene: TRBV27; J gene: TRBJ2-3; CDR3 protein: CASTPERDQRDTQYF; CDR3 DNA: TGTGCCAGCACTCCCGAGAGGGACCAGCGGGATACGCAGTATTTT
clone size: once; D gene: .; CDR3 length: 12; V gene: TRBV4-2; J gene: TRBJ1-1; CDR3 protein: CASRGSGTEAFF; CDR3 DNA: TGTGCCAGCAGAGGGTCGGGCACTGAAGCTTTCTTT
clone size: .; D gene: .; CDR3 length: 14; V gene: TRBV10-3; J gene: TRBJ1-2; CDR3 protein: CAISVLQGPYGYTF; CDR3 DNA: TGTGCCATCAGCGTCTTACAGGGCCCCTATGGCTACACCTTC
clone size: .; D gene: .; CDR3 length: 19; V gene: TRBV7-9; J gene: TRBJ2-1; CDR3 protein: CASSFGLDSGVVPYNEQFF; CDR3 DNA: TGTGCCAGCAGCTTCGGACTGGATTCGGGGGTTGTCCCGTACAATGAGCAGTTCTTC
clone size: .; D gene: .; CDR3 length: 17; V gene: TRBV6-1; J gene: TRBJ2-5; CDR3 protein: CASSEAPGTRLQETQYF; CDR3 DNA: TGTGCCAGCAGTGAAGCGCCTGGGACAAGGCTTCAAGAGACCCAGTACTTC
clone size: few; D gene: TRBD1; CDR3 length: 15; V gene: TRBV7-9; J gene: TRBJ2-5; CDR3 protein: CASIPLGQTQETQYF; CDR3 DNA: TGTGCCAGCATCCCCCTGGGACAGACACAAGAGACCCAGTACTTC
clone size: .; D gene: .; CDR3 length: 16; V gene: TRBV30; J gene: TRBJ1-5; CDR3 protein: CAWSGQGVGSNQPQHF; CDR3 DNA: TGTGCCTGGAGTGGGCAGGGAGTCGGTAGCAATCAGCCCCAGCATTTT
clone size: .; D gene: .; CDR3 length: 15; V gene: TRBV11-2; J gene: TRBJ1-4; CDR3 protein: CASSFIWDNNEKLFF; CDR3 DNA: TGTGCCAGCAGCTTCATATGGGATAATAATGAAAAACTGTTTTTT
clone size: .; D gene: .; CDR3 length: 15; V gene: TRBV13; J gene: TRBJ1-2; CDR3 protein: CASSPGVQRNYGYTF; CDR3 DNA: TGTGCCAGCAGCCCCGGGGTACAAAGGAACTATGGCTACACCTTC
clone size: few; D gene: TRBD1; CDR3 length: 14; V gene: TRBV9; J gene: TRBJ2-7; CDR3 protein: CASSTGTGDPEQYF; CDR3 DNA: TGTGCCAGCAGCACCGGGACAGGGGACCCCGAGCAGTACTTC
clone size: once; D gene: TRBD2; CDR3 length: 15; V gene: TRBV6-5; J gene: TRBJ2-5; CDR3 protein: CASSSSGGLQETQYF; CDR3 DNA: TGTGCCAGCAGTTCCAGCGGGGGCCTCCAAGAGACCCAGTACTTC
clone size: .; D gene: .; CDR3 length: 15; V gene: TRBV27; J gene: TRBJ2-3; CDR3 protein: CASSTTGEGTDTQYF; CDR3 DNA: TGTGCCAGCAGTACGACAGGGGAGGGGACAGATACGCAGTATTTT